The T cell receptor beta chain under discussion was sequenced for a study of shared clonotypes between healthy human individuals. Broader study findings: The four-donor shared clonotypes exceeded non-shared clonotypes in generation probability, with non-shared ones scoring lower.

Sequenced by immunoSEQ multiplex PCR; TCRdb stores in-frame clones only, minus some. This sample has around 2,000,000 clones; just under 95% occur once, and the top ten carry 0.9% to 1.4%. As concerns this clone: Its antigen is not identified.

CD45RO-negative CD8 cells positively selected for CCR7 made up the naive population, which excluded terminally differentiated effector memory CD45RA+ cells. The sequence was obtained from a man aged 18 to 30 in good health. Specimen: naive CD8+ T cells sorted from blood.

This chain's CDR3 is CASSPGSGLTDTQYF. CDR3 sequence (DNA): TGTGCCAGCAGCCCCGGGAGCGGACTCACAGATACGCAGTATTTT. The chain joins TRBV9 to TRBJ2-3, with a tentative D call TRBD2 (6 bases). The V and J ends lost 4 bases and 2 bases respectively, with 14 bases between them. The length of the CDR3 is 15 residues. CDR1 is SGDLS and CDR2 is YYNGEE in the germline V gene.